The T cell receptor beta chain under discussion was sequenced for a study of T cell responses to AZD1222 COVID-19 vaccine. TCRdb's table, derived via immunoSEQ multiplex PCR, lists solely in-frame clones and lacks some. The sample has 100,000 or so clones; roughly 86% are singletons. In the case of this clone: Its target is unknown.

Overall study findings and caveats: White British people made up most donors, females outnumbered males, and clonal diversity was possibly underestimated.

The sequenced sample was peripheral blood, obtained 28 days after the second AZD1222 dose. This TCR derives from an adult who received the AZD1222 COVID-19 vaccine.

CDR3 sequence (DNA): TGTGCCAGCAGAACAGAAATCGGAAACACCATATATTTT. It specifies CASRTEIGNTIYF. The genes are TRBV6-5 and TRBJ1-3; D remains ambiguous. The germline V and J ends were trimmed by 6 bases and 4 bases, with 10 bases remaining between them. The CDR3 runs to 13 residues. The germline CDR1 and CDR2 sequences are MNHEY and SVGAGI.